This T cell receptor beta chain was found in a study of blood T cell repertoires in COVID-19. About the research overall: Spain, Italy and the United States supplied samples that represented acute and convalescent COVID-19. The cDNA or gDNA used as material had been derived from T cells, B-cell-depleted T cells, or PBMCs.

The V gene's germline CDR1 is SGHKS and CDR2 YYEKEE (reference sequence). J gave up 7 bases and V 2 bases, and 6 bases lay outside the gene matches. The CDR3 runs 15 residues. In the source study's methods: Reference gene primer amplification gave estimated nucleated cell counts. Sequenced by immunoSEQ multiplex PCR; TCRdb stores in-frame clones only, minus some. Clone size and V and J calls were adopted from that table, with D and trimming inferred from the DNA. Of 65,000 to 95,000 clones in the sample, about 83% are singletons; the top ten hold 6.5% to 9.5%. V is TRBV5-5 and J is TRBJ2-1; 10 positions agree with TRBD2. Sequencing used peripheral blood. The sequence was collected from a man aged 25-45 years with acute or convalescent COVID-19. In nucleotides, the CDR3 is TGTGCCAGCAGCTTAAGGCTAGCGGGAGAGAATGAGCAGTTCTTC. Protein: CASSLRLAGENEQFF.